This T cell receptor beta chain is from a study of CD8 T cells in ankylosing spondylitis. The study, taken as a whole, reports: Roughly eight highly homologous variants formed a TCR beta motif that appeared characteristic of ankylosing spondylitis blood.

The length of the CDR3 is 15 residues. Trimming shortened V by 4 bases and J by 2 bases, and 14 bases separated the two germline ends. Germline V CDR1 and CDR2: LGHNA, YNFKEQ. TCRdb reprocessed the 5' RACE reads via MiXCR and lists one record per CDR3 protein. The table has around 770,000 distinct CDR3 sequences, about 10% seen once. There are many counts of this clonotype. Its antigen is currently unknown. This receptor was taken from a male donor with ankylosing spondylitis. The chain links TRBV4-2 to TRBJ2-5; D may be TRBD2 (6 bases). The material sequenced was blood, either unsorted or a sorted T cell fraction (not recorded which). CDR3 DNA sequence: TGTGCCAGCAGCCTTTTGGGGGGAGGTCAAGAGACCCAGTACTTC. Protein: CASSLLGGGQETQYF.